This T cell receptor (beta chain) derives from a study of OX40 agonist ivuxolimab in advanced cancers. The V gene's germline CDR1 is MNHEY and CDR2 SVGAGI. The CDR3 is 14 amino acids. The V end lost 2 bases, the J end lost 4 bases, and 12 bases lay between the germline ends. TCRdb keeps only in-frame clones here, not all; method: immunoSEQ multiplex PCR. The sample includes about 50,000 clones, approximately 88% of them seen just once. This clone was seen once. The specimen comprised CD4+ or CD8+ T cells sorted from blood, sampled in a trial of the OX40 agonist ivuxolimab. The chain recombines TRBV6-5 with TRBJ2-7, with D tentatively TRBD1 (5 bases). This clonotype originated in an adult with an advanced solid tumor such as melanoma, head and neck, liver or kidney cancer. This chain's CDR3 is CASSYGKQGYEQYF. The CDR3, as DNA: TGTGCCAGCAGTTACGGGAAGCAGGGTTACGAGCAGTACTTC.